This passage covers 26 T cell receptor beta chains from one sample sequenced in a study of blood T cell repertoires in COVID-19. Sequencing used immunoSEQ multiplex PCR; TCRdb keeps in-frame clones, though not all of them. The sample lists more than 250,000 clones, around nine tenths occurring once. The sequenced sample was PBMCs or T cells enriched from blood (not recorded which). These TCRs come from a woman aged 18-29 years who had recovered from COVID-19.

The chain couples TRBV10-3 to TRBJ2-7; 7 bases are a match to TRBD2. Germline CDR1 reads ENHRY; CDR2 reads SYGVKD. This CDR3 comprises 15 residues. After removal of 0 bases from V and 5 bases from J, the junction contained 7 bases not matched to a gene. The CDR3 nucleotides read TGTGCCATCAGTGAGTCCAGCGGGATTCCCCACGAGCAGTACTTC. It codes for CAISESSGIPHEQYF.

The chain links TRBV6-4 to TRBJ1-6; D is uncertain. This CDR3 region has 13 residues. V was cut by 3 bases and J by 7 bases, with 7 bases left in between. CDR1 is MRHNA, CDR2 SNTAGT, per germline. CDR3 in DNA: TGTGCCAGCAGTGAGGAGGAAAATTCACCCCTCCACTTT. It translates to CASSEEENSPLHF.

The gene calls are TRBV30 and TRBJ1-2, with a tentative D call TRBD1 (6 bases). Germline loops: CDR1 GTSNPN, CDR2 SVGIG (reference sequence). The CDR3 length is 10 residues. CDR3 residues: CAGGRDGYTF. Here the CDR3 DNA reads TGTGCGGGGGGGCGGGATGGCTACACCTTC.

This clone has only a few counts. V gene TRBV4-3 combines with J gene TRBJ2-3; D may be TRBD2 (6 bases). The CDR3 runs to 16 residues. Germline lookup yields CDR1 LGHNA and CDR2 YSLEER. V lost 2 bases, J lost 3 bases, and 15 bases lay in between. In DNA form, the CDR3 reads TGCGCCAGCAGCCAATTGATCGGGGGAAAGACAGATACGCAGTATTTT. It is translated as CASSQLIGGKTDTQYF.

The chain joins TRBV6-5 to TRBJ1-2; D perhaps matches TRBD1 (6 bases). V lost 6 bases and J lost 4, with 12 bases in between. Germline CDR1 and CDR2: MNHEY and SVGAGI. The CDR3 totals 13 residues. This CDR3 reads CASSDTGRYGYTF. For the CDR3, the DNA is TGTGCCAGCAGCGATACAGGGCGCTATGGCTACACCTTC.

The chain links TRBV5-1 to TRBJ2-3; maybe TRBD2 (6 bases). V lost 8 bases to trimming and J lost 2 bases, with 15 bases between them. Germline V lookup: CDR1 SGHRS, CDR2 YFSETQ. The CDR3 covers 14 residues. Here the CDR3 DNA reads TGCGCCAGTACACCTAGCGATATCACAGATACGCAGTATTTT. Translating gives CASTPSDITDTQYF. Supplemented by reference TRBV5-1 and TRBJ2-3, the full variable domain reads KAGVTQTPRYLIKTRGQQVTLSCSPISGHRSVSWYQQTPGQGLQFLFEYFSETQRNKGNFPGRFSGRQFSNSRSEMNVSTLELGDSALYLCASTPSDITDTQYFGPGTRLTVL.

The V call is TRBV4-3, the J call TRBJ2-1, with 8 bases that match TRBD1. CDR3 length: 15 amino acids. V lost 5 bases, J lost 4 bases, and 7 bases stayed unmatched. Germline V lookup: CDR1 LGHNA, CDR2 YSLEER. CDR3 nucleotides: TGCGCCAGCAGCGCCTCCGGGACAGGATACAATGAGCAGTTCTTC. Its translation is CASSASGTGYNEQFF.

J is TRBJ1-1 and V is TRBV5-4, with 7 bases identical to TRBD1. J was trimmed by 7 bases and V by 4 bases; bases with no gene match: 7. The CDR3 runs to 13 residues. Germline V lookup: CDR1 SGHNT, CDR2 YYREEE (reference sequence). This CDR3 is CASSPSTGFEAFF. The CDR3 coding sequence is TGTGCCAGCAGCCCGTCGACAGGGTTTGAAGCTTTCTTT.

This clone was seen more than once but under ten times. V and J are TRBV11-3 and TRBJ1-1; maybe TRBD1 (5 bases). V lost 3 bases, J lost 2 bases, and 13 bases lay in between. Germline CDR1 reads SGHNT; CDR2 reads YENEEA. The CDR3 covers 15 residues. In nucleotides, the CDR3 is TGTGCCAGCAGCTTTCTCTCACAGGCCAACACTGAAGCTTTCTTT. It yields the protein CASSFLSQANTEAFF.

The genes are TRBV6-4 and TRBJ2-3; no clear D. Trimming stripped 0 bases from V and 6 bases from J, with 16 bases between. Germline lookup yields CDR1 MRHNA and CDR2 SNTAGT. The CDR3 spans 16 residues. CDR3 amino acids: CASSDSATPSSDTQYF. The DNA for the CDR3 is TGTGCCAGCAGTGACTCTGCTACCCCCTCCTCGGATACGCAGTATTTT.

This sequence joins TRBV14 and TRBJ2-7; tentative D call: TRBD2 (6 bases). The CDR3 runs to 15 residues. Trimming shortened V by 1 base and J by 2 bases, and 12 bases separated the two germline ends. Germline V CDR1 and CDR2: SGHDN, FVKESK. The CDR3 nucleotides are TGTGCCAGCAGCCAAGCCGGGACTTTTCCCTACGAGCAGTACTTC. It encodes CASSQAGTFPYEQYF.

This chain uses TRBV29-1 with TRBJ2-5, with 9 bases aligning to TRBD2. Germline V lookup: CDR1 SQVTM, CDR2 ANQGSEA. The CDR3 length is 14 residues. Trimming removed 7 bases from V and 4 bases from J; junction bases left unmatched: 10. CDR3: CSAGGGGAGETQYF. The DNA for the CDR3 is TGCAGCGCTGGAGGCGGGGGGGCCGGAGAGACCCAGTACTTC.

The rearrangement uses TRBV18 and TRBJ2-5; D not certain. Germline V gene sequence: CDR1 KGHSH, CDR2 LQKENI. V lost 3 bases to trimming and J lost 1 base, with 9 bases between them. This CDR3 is built from 14 residues. CDR3 in DNA: TGTGCCAGCTCACCGTACCGGTCCCAAGAGACCCAGTACTTC. Translating gives CASSPYRSQETQYF.

The V call is TRBV5-1, the J call TRBJ2-1; 9 nucleotides line up with TRBD2. The CDR3 is 16 residues long. V shed 0 bases, J shed 7 bases, and the junction held 8 bases outside the gene matches. CDR1 is SGHRS, CDR2 YFSETQ, per germline. The CDR3 sequence is CASSLEAGGGWNEQFF. CDR3 sequence (DNA): TGCGCCAGCAGCTTGGAAGCGGGGGGTGGATGGAATGAGCAGTTCTTC.

The chain combines TRBV4-1 with TRBJ2-7, with 12 bases identical to TRBD2. The length of the CDR3 is 15 residues. The germline gives CDR1 MGHRA, CDR2 YSYEKL. With 5 bases clipped from V and 1 base from J, the junction kept 3 bases outside the gene matches. The CDR3 protein is CASSKGLAGSYEQYF. The CDR3 bases are TGCGCCAGCAGCAAAGGACTAGCGGGGTCCTACGAGCAGTACTTC.

This chain links TRBV28 with TRBJ1-1; D is ambiguous. This CDR3 region has 12 residues. CDR1 is MDHEN, CDR2 SYDVKM, per germline. V gave up 6 bases and J gave up 1 base, with 6 bases separating them. CDR3 protein: CASRIANTEAFF. The DNA for the CDR3 is TGTGCCAGCAGAATAGCGAACACTGAAGCTTTCTTT. Using reference TRBV28 and TRBJ1-1 for the parts outside the CDR3, the full variable domain is DVKVTQSSRYLVKRTGEKVFLECVQDMDHENMFWYRQDPGLGLRLIYFSYDVKMKEKGDIPEGYSVSREKKERFSLILESASTNQTSMYLCASRIANTEAFFGQGTRLTVV.

The chain joins TRBV28 to TRBJ2-7, with D unresolved. The germline gives CDR1 MDHEN, CDR2 SYDVKM. This CDR3 comprises 16 residues. V shed 3 bases and J shed 0 bases, with 15 bases lying between them. CDR3 region: CASSLTELTNSYEQYF. CDR3 in DNA: TGTGCCAGCAGTTTGACTGAGCTTACGAACTCCTACGAGCAGTACTTC.

The chain is built from TRBV7-2 and TRBJ2-5, with 9 bases matching TRBD1. Germline V gene data show CDR1 as SGHTA and CDR2 as FQGNSA. V was pared by 4 bases and J by 7 bases, with 7 bases of the junction left unmatched. This CDR3 has 14 residues. As DNA, the CDR3 is TGTGCCAGCAGCTCTGGACAGGGGTCGGCGACCCAGTACTTC. Protein: CASSSGQGSATQYF.

The chain links TRBV24-1 to TRBJ2-7; 9 bases are a match to TRBD1. The V gene end was trimmed by 7 bases and the J gene end by 1 base; junction bases not matched to a gene: 7. Germline V gene sequence: CDR1 KGHDR, CDR2 SFDVKD. This CDR3 contains 15 residues. For the CDR3, the DNA is TGTGCCACCAGCGCTCCGGGACAGGGATCCTACGAGCAGTACTTC. Translated: CATSAPGQGSYEQYF.

The V and J genes are TRBV12-3 or TRBV12-4 and TRBJ1-2; D is unresolved. The V gene lost 0 bases and the J gene lost 2 bases, with 4 bases spanning the gap. The CDR3 is 13 residues long. CDR3 sequence: CASSLARNYGYTF. Written as DNA, the CDR3 is TGTGCCAGCAGTTTAGCGCGGAACTATGGCTACACCTTC.

The chain is built from TRBV11-2 and TRBJ2-5; 16 nucleotides match TRBD2. After removal of 5 bases from V and 5 bases from J, the junction contained 11 bases not matched to a gene. Per the germline V gene, CDR1 is SGHAT and CDR2 is FQNNGV. The CDR3 is 18 residues long. The CDR3, as DNA: TGTGCCAGCAGCCCTGGGACTAGCGGGAGGGCCATTTGGGAGACCCAGTACTTC. Its translation is CASSPGTSGRAIWETQYF.

The chain has TRBV19 and TRBJ2-1, with TRBD2 identical over 10 bases. Trimming at V came to 3 bases and at J to 10 bases, leaving 9 bases not matched to a gene. CDR3 length equals 15 residues. Per the germline V gene, CDR1 is LNHDA and CDR2 is SQIVND (reference sequence). The CDR3 DNA reads as TGTGCCAGTAGTATGGAACTAGCGGGGTTGGGGGAGCAGTTCTTC. This encodes CASSMELAGLGEQFF.

The V and J genes are TRBV5-6 and TRBJ2-2; D is undetermined. Germline-derived CDR1 and CDR2 are SGHDT and YYEEEE. The germline V and J ends were trimmed by 4 bases and 6 bases, with 10 bases remaining between them. This CDR3 is built from 13 residues. The chain's CDR3 is CASSLHSPGELFF. The CDR3 DNA sequence: TGTGCCAGCAGCCTACACAGTCCCGGGGAGCTGTTTTTT.

The CDR3 is CASSMGQGASYGYTF. CDR3 coding DNA: TGTGCCAGTAGTATGGGACAGGGGGCAAGCTATGGCTACACCTTC. J is TRBJ1-2 and V is TRBV19; 12 bases align to TRBD1. This CDR3 has 15 residues. After removal of 3 bases from V and 4 bases from J, the junction contained 3 bases not matched to a gene. CDR1 is LNHDA, CDR2 SQIVND, per germline (reference sequence). The full variable domain, completed using reference TRBV19 and TRBJ1-2, is DGGITQSPKYLFRKEGQNVTLSCEQNLNHDAMYWYRQDPGQGLRLIYYSQIVNDFQKGDIAEGYSVSREKKESFPLTVTSAQKNPTAFYLCASSMGQGASYGYTFGSGTRLTVV.

To note about this clone: Since a much larger clone is just one base distant, this may be a read error. The chain is built from TRBV9 and TRBJ1-1, with D possibly matching TRBD1 (5 bases). Germline V lookup: CDR1 SGDLS, CDR2 YYNGEE. The CDR3 consists of 13 residues. V lost 4 bases and J lost 1, with 8 bases in between. The CDR3 DNA reads as TGTGCCAGCAGCCAAACAGGGAACACTGAAGCTTTCTTT. It specifies CASSQTGNTEAFF.

The chain is built from TRBV9 and TRBJ1-6, with a tentative D call TRBD1 (6 bases). Germline V gene sequence: CDR1 SGDLS, CDR2 YYNGEE. Trimming cost V 0 bases and J 9 bases, with 10 bases left between them. CDR3 length: 14 amino acids. Written as DNA, the CDR3 is TGTGCCAGCAGCGTAGCTCGGGGGGCTTCACCCCTCCACTTT. Residues: CASSVARGASPLHF.